A selection of T cell receptor beta chains follows, all from one sample in a study of blood T cell repertoires in COVID-19. This table comes from immunoSEQ multiplex PCR, and its TCRdb copy is limited to in-frame clones, with some not included. The sample yields about 140,000 clones, about four fifths seen once. The specimen was peripheral blood. Source of these receptors: a human donor in a cohort sampled during active COVID-19. Each CDR3 is given with its conserved first and last residue. D genes are given only for firm matches. A row's size may be missing; if present it is once, few, many or a size class.

clone size | D gene | J gene | V gene | CDR3 protein | CDR3 DNA
few | . | TRBJ2-1 | TRBV7-6 | CASSLRRDEQFF | TGTGCCAGCAGCCTAAGACGGGATGAGCAGTTCTTC
once | TRBD2 | TRBJ2-5 | TRBV5-4 | CASSFGTSGGQETQYF | TGTGCCAGCAGCTTCGGGACTAGCGGGGGGCAAGAGACCCAGTACTTC
once | . | TRBJ1-1 | TRBV25-1 | CASSEYQGFKPEAFF | TGTGCCAGCAGTGAATACCAGGGGTTTAAGCCTGAAGCTTTCTTT
. | TRBD2 | TRBJ2-7 | TRBV27 | CASSSGASGAPEQYF | TGTGCCAGCAGTTCGGGGGCTAGCGGGGCTCCCGAGCAGTACTTC
. | TRBD1 | TRBJ1-3 | TRBV5-1 | CASSPGTVLGNTIYF | TGCGCCAGCAGCCCTGGGACAGTTCTCGGGAACACCATATATTTT
. | . | TRBJ1-6 | TRBV6-6 | CASTPRGGTPLHF | TGTGCCAGCACCCCCCGGGGTGGGACACCCCTCCACTTT
few | . | TRBJ2-5 | TRBV21-1 | CASSSLQPPGGGGETQYF | TGTGCCAGCAGCTCACTGCAACCGCCAGGCGGGGGCGGGGAGACCCAGTACTTC
. | . | TRBJ1-1 | TRBV5-4 | CASSVGGHRNTEAFF | TGTGCCAGCAGCGTGGGGGGACACAGGAACACTGAAGCTTTCTTT
. | . | TRBJ1-1 | TRBV25-1 | CASSEYGGRSSNTEAFF | TGTGCCAGCAGTGAATATGGGGGCAGAAGCTCTAACACTGAAGCTTTCTTT
once | . | TRBJ1-5 | TRBV19 | CASSIAGGNQPQHF | TGTGCCAGTAGTATAGCAGGAGGGAATCAGCCCCAGCATTTT
. | . | TRBJ1-5 | TRBV2 | CASSAWGQQPQHF | TGTGCCAGCAGTGCGTGGGGGCAGCAGCCCCAGCATTTT
. | TRBD2 | TRBJ2-3 | TRBV10-3 | CAITPTSATTDTQYF | TGTGCCATCACCCCGACTAGCGCCACCACAGATACGCAGTATTTT
. | TRBD1 | TRBJ2-2 | TRBV5-1 | CASSAGTGTGELFF | TGCGCCAGCAGCGCCGGGACAGGCACCGGGGAGCTGTTTTTT
once | TRBD1 | TRBJ1-1 | TRBV7-2 | CASSRSGGTEAFF | TGTGCCAGCAGCCGTTCAGGGGGCACTGAAGCTTTCTTT
. | . | TRBJ1-6 | TRBV6-4 | CASRGGENSPLHF | TGTGCCAGCAGGGGGGGGGAGAATTCACCCCTCCACTTT
. | . | TRBJ1-6 | TRBV19 | CASSEAGRTSSPLHF | TGTGCCAGTAGTGAGGCTGGCAGAACCTCCTCACCCCTCCACTTT
. | . | TRBJ1-2 | TRBV5-6 | CASSLAQGSYGYTF | TGTGCCAGCAGCTTGGCTCAGGGCAGCTATGGCTACACCTTC
. | TRBD2 | TRBJ2-2 | TRBV7-3 | CASSLSLSGGTSGELFF | TGTGCCAGCAGCTTATCCCTTAGCGGGGGGACAAGCGGGGAGCTGTTTTTT
. | . | TRBJ1-1 | TRBV12-3/TRBV12-4 | CASSLWAGTEAFF | TGTGCCAGCAGTTTATGGGCAGGGACTGAAGCTTTCTTT
. | . | TRBJ2-3 | TRBV5-1 | CASSSVGGPTDTQYF | TGCGCCAGCAGCTCGGTCGGGGGGCCTACAGATACGCAGTATTTT
few | . | TRBJ2-4 | TRBV7-9 | CASSPGPGAGFAKNIQYF | TGTGCCAGCAGTCCGGGTCCGGGAGCGGGCTTCGCCAAAAACATTCAGTACTTC
. | . | TRBJ1-1 | TRBV3-1/TRBV3-2 | CASSQAAGPGGTEAFF | TGTGCCAGCAGCCAAGCGGCAGGGCCCGGGGGCACTGAAGCTTTCTTT
. | . | TRBJ1-2 | TRBV2 | CASSEVRDSNYGYTF | TGTGCCAGCAGTGAGGTTCGGGATTCTAACTATGGCTACACCTTC
. | TRBD1 | TRBJ2-1 | TRBV10-3 | CAISSGTGHNEQFF | TGTGCCATCAGTTCCGGGACAGGTCACAATGAGCAGTTCTTC
. | . | TRBJ1-6 | TRBV27 | CASSLWGGNSPLHF | TGTGCCAGCAGTTTATGGGGGGGTAATTCACCCCTCCACTTT
. | TRBD1 | TRBJ1-5 | TRBV10-3 | CAIRGTGTNQPQHF | TGTGCCATCAGGGGGACAGGGACAAATCAGCCCCAGCATTTT
. | TRBD1 | TRBJ1-5 | TRBV19 | CASSSAGQGAAIFNQPQHF | TGTGCCAGTAGTTCCGCCGGACAGGGGGCGGCAATCTTCAATCAGCCCCAGCATTTT
. | . | TRBJ2-7 | TRBV5-1 | CASSLAFDEQYF | TGCGCCAGCAGCTTGGCCTTTGACGAGCAGTACTTC
. | TRBD2 | TRBJ2-3 | TRBV20-1 | CSASATSGGLSTDTQYF | TGCAGTGCTAGTGCGACTAGCGGGGGCCTTAGCACAGATACGCAGTATTTT